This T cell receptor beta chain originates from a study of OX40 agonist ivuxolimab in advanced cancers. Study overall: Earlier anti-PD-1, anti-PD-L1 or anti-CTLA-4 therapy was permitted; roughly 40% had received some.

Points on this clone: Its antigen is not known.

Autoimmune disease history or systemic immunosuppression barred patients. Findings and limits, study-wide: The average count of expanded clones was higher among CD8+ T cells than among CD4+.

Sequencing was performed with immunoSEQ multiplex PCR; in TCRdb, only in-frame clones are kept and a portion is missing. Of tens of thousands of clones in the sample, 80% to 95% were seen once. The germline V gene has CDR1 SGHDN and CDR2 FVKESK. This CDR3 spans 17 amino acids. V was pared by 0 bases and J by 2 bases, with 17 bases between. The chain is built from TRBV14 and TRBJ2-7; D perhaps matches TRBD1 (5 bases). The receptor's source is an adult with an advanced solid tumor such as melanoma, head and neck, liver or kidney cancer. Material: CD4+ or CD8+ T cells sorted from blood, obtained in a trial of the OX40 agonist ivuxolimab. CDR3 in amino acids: CASSQDRGLTVTYEQYF. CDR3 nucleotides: TGTGCCAGCAGCCAAGATAGGGGCTTGACTGTTACCTACGAGCAGTACTTC.